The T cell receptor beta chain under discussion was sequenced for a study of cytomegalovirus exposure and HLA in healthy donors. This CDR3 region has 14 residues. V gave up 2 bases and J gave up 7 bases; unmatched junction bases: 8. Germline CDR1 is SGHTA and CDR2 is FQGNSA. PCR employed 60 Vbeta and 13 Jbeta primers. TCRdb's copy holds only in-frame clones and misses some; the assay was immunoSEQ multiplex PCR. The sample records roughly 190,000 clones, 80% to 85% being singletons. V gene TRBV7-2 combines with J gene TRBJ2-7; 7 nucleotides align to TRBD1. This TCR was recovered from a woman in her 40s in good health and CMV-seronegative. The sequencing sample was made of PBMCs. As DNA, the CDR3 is TGTGCCAGCAGCTTACGACAGGGTCAGGCTGAGCAGTACTTC. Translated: CASSLRQGQAEQYF.